This record covers a single TCR beta chain. Assay used: immunoSEQ multiplex PCR; TCRdb lists only in-frame clones, some missing. The repertoire holds roughly 160,000 clones, with roughly 84% as singletons. This specimen belongs to a study of blood T cell repertoires in COVID-19. Study information: COVID-19 samples from acute and convalescent phases originated in the United States, Italy and Spain.

The study recruited people aged 18 to 89 years across around 23 US areas. The CDR3 has 12 amino acids. Per the germline V gene, CDR1 is SGHRS and CDR2 is YFSETQ. After removal of 3 bases from V and 4 bases from J, the junction contained 1 base not matched to a gene. The TCR originated in a woman aged 60 to 75 who had recovered from COVID-19. The sequencing sample was made of PBMCs or T cells enriched from blood (not recorded which). V gene TRBV5-1 combines with J gene TRBJ2-7; 7 positions match TRBD2. The CDR3 DNA reads TGCGCCAGCAGCTCCGGGGGGTACGAGCAGTACTTC. Translated: CASSSGGYEQYF.